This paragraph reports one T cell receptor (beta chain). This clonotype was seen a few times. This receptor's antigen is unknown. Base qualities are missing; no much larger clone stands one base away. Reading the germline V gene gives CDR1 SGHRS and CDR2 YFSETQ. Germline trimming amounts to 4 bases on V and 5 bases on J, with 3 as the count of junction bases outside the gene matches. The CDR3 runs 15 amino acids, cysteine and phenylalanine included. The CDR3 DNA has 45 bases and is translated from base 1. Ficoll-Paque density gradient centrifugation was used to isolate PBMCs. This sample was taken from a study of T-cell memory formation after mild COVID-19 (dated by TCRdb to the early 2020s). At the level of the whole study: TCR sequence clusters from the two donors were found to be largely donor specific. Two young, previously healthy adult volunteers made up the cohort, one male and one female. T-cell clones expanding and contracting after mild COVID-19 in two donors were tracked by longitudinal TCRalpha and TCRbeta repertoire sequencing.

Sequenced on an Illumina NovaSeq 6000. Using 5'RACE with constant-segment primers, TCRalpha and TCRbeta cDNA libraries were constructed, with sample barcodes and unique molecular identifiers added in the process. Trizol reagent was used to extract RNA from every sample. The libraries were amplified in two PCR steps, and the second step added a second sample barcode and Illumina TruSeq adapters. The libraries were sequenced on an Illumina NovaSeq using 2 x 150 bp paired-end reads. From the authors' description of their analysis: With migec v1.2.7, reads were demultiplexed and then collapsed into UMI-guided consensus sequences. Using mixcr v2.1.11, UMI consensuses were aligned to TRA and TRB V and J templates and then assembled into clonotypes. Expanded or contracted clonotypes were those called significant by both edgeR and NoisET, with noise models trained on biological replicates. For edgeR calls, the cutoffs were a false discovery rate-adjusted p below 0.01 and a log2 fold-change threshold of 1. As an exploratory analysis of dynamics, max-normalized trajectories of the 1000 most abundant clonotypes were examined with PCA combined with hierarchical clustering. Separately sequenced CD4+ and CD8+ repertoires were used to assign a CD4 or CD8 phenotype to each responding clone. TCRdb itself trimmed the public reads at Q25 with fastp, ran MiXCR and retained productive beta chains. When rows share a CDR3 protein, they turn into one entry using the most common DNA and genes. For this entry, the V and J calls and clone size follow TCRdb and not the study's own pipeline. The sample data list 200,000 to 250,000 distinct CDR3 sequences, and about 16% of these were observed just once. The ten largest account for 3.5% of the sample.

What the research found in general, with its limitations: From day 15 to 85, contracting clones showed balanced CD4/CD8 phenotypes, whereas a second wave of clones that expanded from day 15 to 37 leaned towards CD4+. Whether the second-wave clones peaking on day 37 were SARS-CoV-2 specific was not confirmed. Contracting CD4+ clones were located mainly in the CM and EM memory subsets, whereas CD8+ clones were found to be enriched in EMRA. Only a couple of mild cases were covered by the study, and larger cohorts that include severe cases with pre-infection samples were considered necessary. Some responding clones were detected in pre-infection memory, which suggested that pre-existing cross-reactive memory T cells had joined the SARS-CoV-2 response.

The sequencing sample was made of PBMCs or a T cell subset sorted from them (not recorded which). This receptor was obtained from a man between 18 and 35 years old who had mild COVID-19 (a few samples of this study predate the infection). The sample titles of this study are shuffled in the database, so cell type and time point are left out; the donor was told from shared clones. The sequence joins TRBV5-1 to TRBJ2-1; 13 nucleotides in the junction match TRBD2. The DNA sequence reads TGCGCCAGCAGCAAACTAGCGGGAGGGAACAATGAGCAGTTCTTC. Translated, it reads CASSKLAGGNNEQFF.